A single sample gave rise to the 19 T cell receptor beta chains below, sequenced in a study of graft-versus-host responses after intestinal transplantation (dated by TCRdb to the early 2020s). Their antigens remain unidentified. The time point label here, explained by the study, means: cells obtained before transplantation from donor or recipient. The library was generated by the immunoSEQ multiplex PCR assay. The immuneACCESS repertoire file appears here via TCRdb, limited to in-frame rearrangements. These files lack a portion of the clones; in checked studies, under half of the deficit traces to unresolved V genes, and the cause of the others is not known. The sample data list about 99,000 clones, and less than 95% of these were observed just once. 0.069% of the sample belongs to the ten largest clones. The sample was unstimulated CD8+ T cells sorted from spleen or lymph node cells, taken before transplant. The receptors come from a human donor who was the organ donor for an intestinal transplant.

The chain is built from TRBV5-1 and TRBJ1-1; 7 bases are shared with TRBD1. From germline, CDR1 is SGHRS and CDR2 YFSETQ. The CDR3 covers 16 residues. The ends lost 4 bases at V and 3 bases at J; junction bases unmatched: 12. The CDR3 region is CASSRQGRRADTEAFF. CDR3 nucleotide sequence: TGCGCCAGCAGCCGACAGGGAAGGAGGGCGGACACTGAAGCTTTCTTT.

This chain joins TRBV5-5 and TRBJ2-7; D uncertain. Per the germline V gene, CDR1 is SGHKS and CDR2 is YYEKEE (reference sequence). The CDR3 has 13 amino acids. Deletions cut 4 bases from V and 0 bases from J, with 8 bases between. The CDR3 sequence: CASSPTSSYEQYF. Written as DNA, the CDR3 is TGTGCCAGCAGCCCTACGAGCTCCTACGAGCAGTACTTC.

This chain connects TRBV19 to TRBJ1-1; D unresolved. Germline CDR1 LNHDA, CDR2 SQIVND (reference sequence). There are 13 residues in the CDR3. The ends were cut back, 3 bases at V and 8 bases at J, with 13 bases in the middle. CDR3 protein: CASSISGSREAFF. CDR3 DNA: TGTGCCAGTAGTATCTCGGGGTCGCGAGAAGCTTTCTTT. The complete variable domain, with remaining parts taken from reference TRBV19 and TRBJ1-1, reads DGGITQSPKYLFRKEGQNVTLSCEQNLNHDAMYWYRQDPGQGLRLIYYSQIVNDFQKGDIAEGYSVSREKKESFPLTVTSAQKNPTAFYLCASSISGSREAFFGQGTRLTVV.

DNA of the CDR3: TGCGCCAGCAGTGAGGGCGGGGGCGCGTATACTGAAGCTTTCTTT. This codes for CASSEGGGAYTEAFF. The chain employs TRBV10-2 and TRBJ1-1, with D perhaps TRBD1 (6 bases). The CDR3 extends over 15 amino acids. The V gene lost 2 bases and the J gene lost 5 bases, with 15 bases spanning the gap. Germline lookup yields CDR1 WSHSY and CDR2 SAAADI.

The chain employs TRBV28 and TRBJ1-2; unclear D gene. This CDR3 region has 16 residues. V was pared by 1 base and J by 3 bases, with 15 bases between. Germline CDR1 is MDHEN and CDR2 is SYDVKM. The CDR3 sequence is CASSLYEGLMDYGYTF. For the CDR3, the DNA is TGTGCCAGCAGTTTATATGAGGGTTTGATGGACTATGGCTACACCTTC.

V and J are TRBV21-1 and TRBJ1-1. TRBV21-1 is a recognized pseudogene. The CDR3 totals 17 residues. CDR3 bases: TGTGCCAGCAGCACTCCCTGCGGGGGCCTAAACACAGCTGAAGCTTTCTTT. Residues: CASSTPCGGLNTAEAFF.

This clone showed up just once. The chain uses TRBV27 and TRBJ2-7; D remains ambiguous. The germline gives CDR1 MNHEY, CDR2 SMNVEV (reference sequence). This CDR3 region has 13 residues. V lost 5 bases and J 2 bases, leaving 10 bases between the germline ends. The CDR3 coding sequence is TGTGCCAGCAGTCCCACTCAAACCTACGAGCAGTACTTC. It codes for CASSPTQTYEQYF.

The chain couples TRBV7-8 to TRBJ1-3; D is unresolved. Germline V gene lookup returns CDR1 SGHVS and CDR2 FQNEAQ. The germline V and J ends were trimmed by 1 base and 0 bases, with 7 bases remaining between them. This CDR3 contains 15 residues. CDR3 in DNA: TGTGCCAGCAGCTTAGTGGCGGACTCTGGAAACACCATATATTTT. Its translation: CASSLVADSGNTIYF. Complete variable domain (other parts from reference TRBV7-8 and TRBJ1-3): GAGVSQSPRYKVAKRGQDVALRCDPISGHVSLFWYQQALGQGPEFLTYFQNEAQLDKSGLPSDRFFAERPEGSVSTLKIQRTQQEDSAVYLCASSLVADSGNTIYFGEGSWLTVV.

The chain uses TRBV9 and TRBJ2-1; D perhaps matches TRBD1 (5 bases). Germline loops: CDR1 SGDLS, CDR2 YYNGEE. With 7 bases removed from V and 3 bases from J, the gap between germline ends came to 17 bases. CDR3 length: 15 amino acids. The chain's CDR3 is CASVRGADIYNEQFF. The CDR3 DNA reads as TGTGCCAGCGTGCGTGGGGCTGATATCTACAATGAGCAGTTCTTC.

CDR3 loop: CASYKTGSSYEQYF. CDR3 nucleotide sequence: TGTGCCAGCTATAAGACTGGATCCTCCTACGAGCAGTACTTC. The chain carries TRBV14 and TRBJ2-7; D gene unclear. Trimming removed 8 bases from V and 0 bases from J, with 14 bases in between. CDR1 is SGHDN and CDR2 is FVKESK in the germline V gene. The CDR3 totals 14 residues.

The CDR3 DNA reads TGTGCCAGCAGCTTCGAGCTAAACACCGGGGAGCTGTTTTTT. Its translation is CASSFELNTGELFF. This chain joins TRBV5-4 and TRBJ2-2; D uncertain. This CDR3 has 14 amino acids. Germline loops: CDR1 SGHNT, CDR2 YYREEE (reference sequence). V was trimmed by 2 bases and J by 2 bases, leaving 7 bases between them. Full variable domain (missing parts from reference TRBV5-4 and TRBJ2-2): ETGVTQSPTHLIKTRGQQVTLRCSSQSGHNTVSWYQQALGQGPQFIFQYYREEENGRGNFPPRFSGLQFPNYSSELNVNALELDDSALYLCASSFELNTGELFFGEGSRLTVL.

The chain couples TRBV28 to TRBJ2-7, with 8 bases identical to TRBD1. Germline V gives CDR1 MDHEN, CDR2 SYDVKM. The CDR3 is 18 amino acids. V was clipped by 2 bases and J by 0 bases; unmatched bases: 12. Here the CDR3 DNA reads TGTGCCAGCAGTTTACCGGGACAGGAAAGTACTAGCTCCTACGAGCAGTACTTC. Encoded protein: CASSLPGQESTSSYEQYF.

This chain links TRBV19 with TRBJ1-2; 8 nucleotides line up with TRBD1. V gave up 8 bases and J gave up 4 bases; unmatched junction bases: 6. The germline V gene has CDR1 LNHDA and CDR2 SQIVND (reference sequence). The CDR3 totals 13 residues. The CDR3 protein is CASSGGASYGYTF. The DNA of the CDR3 is TGTGCCAGTTCAGGGGGCGCGAGCTATGGCTACACCTTC.

The J gene is TRBJ2-3, the V gene TRBV4-2, with TRBD2 identical over 14 bases. The CDR3 covers 19 residues. Trimming took 5 bases from V and 4 from J; bases not matched to a gene: 14. CDR1 LGHNA and CDR2 YNFKEQ come from the germline V gene. As DNA, the CDR3 is TGTGCCAGCAGCGCATACGTCCCGGGACTAGCGGGAGTAGCAGATACGCAGTATTTT. Translation gives CASSAYVPGLAGVADTQYF.

V usage is TRBV27 and J usage is TRBJ2-1, with 7 bases matching TRBD2. The trim removed 3 bases at V and 4 bases at J, leaving 6 bases unmatched. The CDR3 has 15 amino acids. Germline V gene lookup returns CDR1 MNHEY and CDR2 SMNVEV (reference sequence). CDR3 in amino acids: CASSLWRENYNEQFF. The CDR3 nucleotides are TGTGCCAGCAGTTTGTGGCGGGAGAATTACAATGAGCAGTTCTTC.

This chain uses TRBV11-2 with TRBJ2-7, with 8 positions matching TRBD2. The CDR3 length is 15 residues. V shed 1 base and J 1 base; nucleotides not matched to a gene: 3. Germline V gene data show CDR1 as SGHAT and CDR2 as FQNNGV. The chain's CDR3 is CASSLGVAGSYEQYF. The DNA of the CDR3 is TGTGCCAGCAGCTTAGGTGTAGCGGGGTCCTACGAGCAGTACTTC.

The rearrangement joins TRBV2 to TRBJ1-2, with D possibly matching TRBD1 (6 bases). With 6 bases removed from V and 4 bases from J, the gap between germline ends came to 18 bases. The length of the CDR3 is 15 residues. Looked up from germline, CDR1 is SNHLY and CDR2 is FYNNEI. The CDR3 nucleotides read TGTGCCAGCAGCAGTGAGGACAGTTGGGGCTATGGCTACACCTTC. Encoded protein: CASSSEDSWGYGYTF.

J is TRBJ2-1 and V is TRBV13, with unresolved D. Germline CDR1 PRHDT, CDR2 FYEKMQ (reference sequence). CDR3 length equals 12 residues. V was shortened by 0 bases and J by 9 bases, with 6 bases between the two germline ends. The CDR3 DNA sequence: TGTGCCAGCAGCTTAGGTTCAGGTGAGCAGTTCTTC. This codes for CASSLGSGEQFF.

This clone has just one count. This chain uses TRBV27 with TRBJ2-5, with 8 bases matching TRBD1. This CDR3 is built from 13 residues. V lost 4 bases, J lost 3 bases, and 1 base stayed unmatched. CDR1 and CDR2 (germline): MNHEY, SMNVEV (reference sequence). The CDR3 DNA follows: TGTGCCAGCAGTTCGACAGGGGAAGAGACCCAGTACTTC. Translation gives CASSSTGEETQYF.